The 30 T cell receptor beta chains listed next were all sequenced from one sample in a study of blood T cell repertoires in COVID-19. The repertoire was sequenced with immunoSEQ multiplex PCR; TCRdb's copy has only in-frame clones and lacks some. Of about 150,000 clones in the sample, around 86% were seen once. The sample consisted of peripheral blood. The receptors derive from a middle-aged man who had recovered from COVID-19.

The rearrangement links TRBV18 to TRBJ2-7; 9 nucleotides line up with TRBD1. This CDR3 region has 14 residues. V lost 4 bases and J lost 4; bases outside the gene matches: 5. In germline, CDR1 is KGHSH, CDR2 LQKENI. The CDR3 is CASSQTGGAYEQYF. CDR3 DNA sequence: TGTGCCAGCTCACAAACAGGGGGCGCTTACGAGCAGTACTTC.

CDR3 loop: CASSLLRGIKETQYF. CDR3 nucleotides: TGTGCCAGCAGCTTACTCAGGGGGATAAAAGAGACCCAGTACTTC. The chain has TRBV7-2 and TRBJ2-5, with 7 bases fitting TRBD1. Germline V gene sequence: CDR1 SGHTA, CDR2 FQGNSA. V was pared by 2 bases and J by 3 bases, with 6 bases of the junction left unmatched. The CDR3 has 15 residues.

This clone was found once. The chain is built from TRBV7-9 and TRBJ2-1, with D maybe TRBD2 (7 bases). Germline V gives CDR1 SEHNR, CDR2 FQNEAQ (reference sequence). V lost 3 bases, J lost 4 bases, and 13 bases lay in between. The CDR3 extends over 15 amino acids. The CDR3: CASSFRGGRYNEQFF. Written as DNA, the CDR3 is TGTGCCAGCAGCTTCAGGGGAGGGAGGTACAATGAGCAGTTCTTC.

A few counts support this clone. The chain is built from TRBV4-3 and TRBJ2-2, with 12 bases matching TRBD2. The length of the CDR3 is 19 residues. Trimming removed 1 base from V and 5 bases from J; junction bases left unmatched: 11. Per germline, CDR1 LGHNA and CDR2 YSLEER. As DNA, the CDR3 is TGCGCCAGCAGCCAAGTTGGGGCTAGCGGGGGGGCTGGAACCGGGGAGCTGTTTTTT. Translation gives CASSQVGASGGAGTGELFF.

The chain links TRBV7-8 to TRBJ1-1; no clear D. Looked up from germline, CDR1 is SGHVS and CDR2 is FQNEAQ. The CDR3 contains 14 residues. Trimming took 2 bases from V and 0 from J, leaving 7 bases between them. The CDR3 DNA sequence: TGTGCCAGCAGCTTACGTCTACTGAACACTGAAGCTTTCTTT. Translation: CASSLRLLNTEAFF.

The rearrangement uses TRBV12-5 and TRBJ2-7; possible D gene TRBD2, 5 bases. This CDR3 contains 12 residues. V dropped 5 bases and J dropped 4 bases, with 9 bases sitting between them. Germline V gene data show CDR1 as LGHNT and CDR2 as FRNRAP. CDR3 sequence: CASGVGVYEQYF. For the CDR3, the DNA is TGTGCTAGTGGTGTCGGGGTGTACGAGCAGTACTTC.

This clone has a single count. The chain employs TRBV3-1 (or the pseudogene TRBV3-2) and TRBJ2-5; 7 bases fit TRBD2. From germline, CDR1 is LGHDT and CDR2 YNNKEL (reference sequence). V gave up 6 bases and J gave up 9 bases; unmatched junction bases: 10. CDR3 length: 13 residues. CDR3 sequence: CASSLREARAQYF. The CDR3, as DNA: TGTGCCAGCAGTCTACGGGAGGCGAGGGCCCAGTACTTC.

This chain links TRBV19 with TRBJ1-5; 7 nucleotides match TRBD1. There are 15 residues in the CDR3. With 4 bases clipped from V and 4 bases from J, the junction kept 7 bases outside the gene matches. The germline V gene has CDR1 LNHDA and CDR2 SQIVND (reference sequence). The CDR3 sequence: CASSTPAGGNQPQHF. The CDR3 coding sequence is TGTGCCAGTAGTACTCCAGCAGGGGGTAATCAGCCCCAGCATTTT.

The chain employs TRBV11-2 and TRBJ2-7, with D possibly being TRBD1 (5 bases). The V gene lost 3 bases and the J gene lost 4 bases, with 10 bases spanning the gap. The CDR3 contains 13 residues. Germline V CDR1 and CDR2: SGHAT, FQNNGV. The CDR3 nucleotides are TGTGCCAGCAGCTTCGACAGTCGATACGAGCAGTACTTC. Its translation is CASSFDSRYEQYF. The full variable domain, completed using reference TRBV11-2 and TRBJ2-7, is EAGVAQSPRYKIIEKRQSVAFWCNPISGHATLYWYQQILGQGPKLLIQFQNNGVVDDSQLPKDRFSAERLKGVDSTLKIQPAKLEDSAVYLCASSFDSRYEQYFGPGTRLTVT.

The gene calls are TRBV6-2 or TRBV6-3 and TRBJ2-7; the D gene is possibly TRBD1 (6 bases). V lost 3 bases, J lost 2 bases, and 14 bases lay in between. This CDR3 region has 15 residues. Germline V gene data show CDR1 as MNHEY and CDR2 as SVGEGT. The CDR3 sequence is CASSYAQGPTYEQYF. CDR3 bases: TGTGCCAGCAGTTATGCCCAGGGGCCAACCTACGAGCAGTACTTC.

The chain carries TRBV4-1 and TRBJ2-3; the match to TRBD2 covers 11 bases. This CDR3 spans 19 amino acids. The V and J ends lost 4 bases and 0 bases, in that order; junction bases with no gene match: 12. Germline V gene lookup returns CDR1 MGHRA and CDR2 YSYEKL. CDR3 sequence (DNA): TGCGCCAGCAGCCCCCGAGCACTAGCGGGGGCCACTAGCACAGATACGCAGTATTTT. Protein sequence: CASSPRALAGATSTDTQYF.

A note on this clone: The sample contains more than one DNA sequence encoding this CDR3. This chain joins TRBV3-1 (or the pseudogene TRBV3-2) and TRBJ2-3; possibly TRBD2 for D (5 bases). Germline V CDR1 and CDR2: LGHDT, YNNKEL (reference sequence). This CDR3 contains 12 residues. V was shortened by 2 bases and J by 6 bases, with 6 bases between the two germline ends. For the CDR3, the DNA is TGTGCCAGCAGCCAATTAGCGGATACGCAGTATTTT. Amino acids: CASSQLADTQYF.

This clone was seen a handful of times. This chain joins TRBV7-2 and TRBJ1-5; 7 bases line up with TRBD1. The CDR3 extends over 17 amino acids. The V and J ends lost 0 bases and 2 bases, in that order; junction bases with no gene match: 7. In germline, CDR1 is SGHTA, CDR2 FQGNSA. CDR3 protein: CASSLALGGAGNQPQHF. The CDR3 DNA reads TGTGCCAGCAGCTTAGCATTAGGGGGCGCGGGCAATCAGCCCCAGCATTTT.

This chain joins TRBV5-8 and TRBJ2-7; the match to TRBD1 covers 9 bases. V was pared by 4 bases and J by 5 bases, with 4 bases of the junction left unmatched. CDR1 and CDR2 (germline): SGHTS, YDEGEE. The CDR3 contains 13 residues. This chain's CDR3 is CASSPGTGNEQYF. In DNA, the CDR3 is TGTGCCAGCAGCCCCGGGACAGGGAACGAGCAGTACTTC.

The chain uses TRBV30 and TRBJ2-2, with 8 bases matching TRBD2. The ends lost 2 bases at V and 2 bases at J; junction bases unmatched: 4. Germline V gene sequence: CDR1 GTSNPN, CDR2 SVGIG (reference sequence). CDR3 size: 15 residues. CDR3 in amino acids: CAWSRGGTNTGELFF. In DNA form, the CDR3 reads TGTGCCTGGAGTCGCGGGGGGACAAACACCGGGGAGCTGTTTTTT.

The chain employs TRBV24-1 and TRBJ2-1; TRBD2 aligns across 13 bases. After removal of 2 bases from V and 3 bases from J, the junction contained 3 bases not matched to a gene. The CDR3 loop spans 17 amino acids. Germline V gene data show CDR1 as KGHDR and CDR2 as SFDVKD. The DNA of the CDR3 is TGTGCCACCAGTGATTCCACTAGCGGGGGGGTCTACAATGAGCAGTTCTTC. Its protein product is CATSDSTSGGVYNEQFF.

The chain has TRBV6-5 and TRBJ2-5, with 8 nucleotides matching TRBD2. The CDR3 is 15 amino acids. Trimming cost V 4 bases and J 4 bases; bases outside gene matches: 8. CDR1 is MNHEY, CDR2 SVGAGI, per germline. CDR3 coding DNA: TGTGCCAGCAGTTTGTCACGTAGCGGGACAGAGACCCAGTACTTC. Translation: CASSLSRSGTETQYF.

The chain is built from TRBV19 and TRBJ1-1; D gene ambiguous. CDR3 length: 15 amino acids. Trimming cost V 7 bases and J 3 bases, with 18 bases left between them. Looked up from germline, CDR1 is LNHDA and CDR2 is SQIVND (reference sequence). The CDR3 coding sequence is TGTGCCAGTAACCCCTATAGCGTCTCGGACACTGAAGCTTTCTTT. This encodes CASNPYSVSDTEAFF.

Remarks on this clone: The sample holds other DNA sequences that translate to the same CDR3. This chain uses TRBV5-1 with TRBJ1-2; TRBD1 matches at 7 bases. Germline values: CDR1 SGHRS, CDR2 YFSETQ. The CDR3 consists of 14 residues. The J segment lost 2 bases and the V segment lost 0 bases, leaving 1 base of the junction unmatched. The CDR3 loop is CASSLDRGNYGYTF. In DNA, the CDR3 is TGCGCCAGCAGCTTGGACAGGGGAAACTATGGCTACACCTTC.

The chain couples TRBV7-9 to TRBJ1-4; TRBD1 agrees at 9 bases. V dropped 2 bases and J dropped 0; count of bases not matched to a gene: 10. There are 19 residues in the CDR3. The germline V gene has CDR1 SEHNR and CDR2 FQNEAQ (reference sequence). CDR3 in DNA: TGTGCCAGCAGCTTACCCCGGACAGGGGAATTAGCAACTAATGAAAAACTGTTTTTT. The encoded protein is CASSLPRTGELATNEKLFF.

The chain is built from TRBV5-6 and TRBJ1-6, with a weak D call TRBD1 (5 bases). The CDR3 covers 18 residues. Germline CDR1 is SGHDT and CDR2 is YYEEEE. Deletions cut 4 bases from V and 0 bases from J, with 17 bases between. Here the CDR3 DNA reads TGTGCCAGCAGCCGCGGGAGGGGCCGAGGCTCCTATAATTCACCCCTCCACTTT. Amino acid sequence: CASSRGRGRGSYNSPLHF.

The chain uses TRBV11-2 and TRBJ1-5; a possible D gene is TRBD1 (6 bases). The CDR3 loop spans 15 amino acids. CDR1 and CDR2 (germline): SGHAT, FQNNGV. Trimming shortened V by 1 base and J by 7 bases, and 14 bases separated the two germline ends. Written as DNA, the CDR3 is TGTGCCAGCAGCTTAGCAGGGGAGCGGAGCCAGCCCCAGCATTTT. Translating gives CASSLAGERSQPQHF.

This CDR3 reads CASSFRWEEQFF. The CDR3 nucleotides are TGTGCCAGCAGTTTCCGATGGGAGGAGCAGTTCTTC. V and J are TRBV5-6 and TRBJ2-1; weak D call: TRBD2 (5 bases). V lost 5 bases and J 10 bases, leaving 13 bases between the germline ends. The germline CDR1 and CDR2 sequences are SGHDT and YYEEEE. The CDR3 has 12 amino acids.

This chain uses TRBV7-3 with TRBJ2-3, with TRBD2 matching over 14 bases. The germline gives CDR1 SGHTA, CDR2 FQGTGA. CDR3 length: 18 amino acids. The J segment lost 1 base and the V segment lost 0 bases, leaving 3 bases of the junction unmatched. The CDR3 bases are TGTGCCAGCAGCTTAACAGGGACTAGCGGGGGCGGCACAGATACGCAGTATTTT. Protein product: CASSLTGTSGGGTDTQYF.

The chain links TRBV7-6 to TRBJ2-2; TRBD2 is a possible D gene (5 bases). Between the trimmed V and J ends, which lost 1 base and 6 bases, there was a span of 6 bases. Looked up from germline, CDR1 is SGHVS and CDR2 is FNYEAQ. The CDR3 has 13 amino acids. CDR3 nucleotides: TGTGCCAGCAGCTTAGAGGAGGCCGGGGAGCTGTTTTTT. It specifies CASSLEEAGELFF.

A single count supports this clone. The chain couples TRBV29-1 to TRBJ1-3; unclear D gene. This CDR3 has 13 residues. V gave up 3 bases and J gave up 0 bases, with 6 bases separating them. The germline V gene has CDR1 SQVTM and CDR2 ANQGSEA. For the CDR3, the DNA is TGCAGCGTTGATTCAGGCTCTGGAAACACCATATATTTT. Protein: CSVDSGSGNTIYF.

The V call is TRBV19, the J call TRBJ2-3; D possibly corresponds to TRBD2 (7 bases). Trimming left V 11 bases short and J 0 bases short, with 18 bases between. The CDR3 has 15 amino acids. CDR1 is LNHDA and CDR2 is SQIVND in the germline V gene (reference sequence). CDR3 amino acids: CASSGGQFSTDTQYF. In DNA form, the CDR3 reads TGTGCCTCCTCGGGGGGCCAATTTAGCACAGATACGCAGTATTTT.

The rearrangement links TRBV10-2 to TRBJ2-7, with D possibly matching TRBD1 (5 bases). The CDR3 has 14 amino acids. In germline, CDR1 is WSHSY, CDR2 SAAADI. V gave up 3 bases and J gave up 3 bases, with 12 bases separating them. The CDR3 DNA is TGCGCCAGCAGTGAATCCGGCAGGGTCTACGAGCAGTACTTC. Translated: CASSESGRVYEQYF.

This chain uses TRBV12-5 with TRBJ1-4, with D possibly TRBD1 on 6 matching bases. This CDR3 is 17 amino acids long. Between the trimmed V and J ends, which lost 0 bases and 0 bases, there was a span of 11 bases. Germline V gives CDR1 LGHNT, CDR2 FRNRAP. The CDR3, as DNA: TGTGCTAGTGGTTTGGTATTACAGGGCGCAACTAATGAAAAACTGTTTTTT. Its protein is CASGLVLQGATNEKLFF.

The table lists this clone with a few counts. The chain joins TRBV15 to TRBJ1-1; D not resolved. The V gene's germline CDR1 is LNHNV and CDR2 YYDKDF (reference sequence). The CDR3 extends over 12 amino acids. V shed 1 base and J shed 9 bases, with 9 bases lying between them. CDR3 DNA: TGTGCCACCAGCAGAGCTAGTGGTAAAGCTTTCTTT. It yields the protein CATSRASGKAFF.